This T cell receptor (beta chain) was identified during a study of blood T cell repertoires in COVID-19. Germline CDR1 and CDR2: SGHNT and YYREEE (reference sequence). V lost 2 bases to trimming and J lost 7 bases; unmatched junction nucleotides: 3. CDR3 length equals 14 residues. Per the authors' pipeline: It was from reference gene primer amplification that nucleated cell counts were estimated. TCRdb's copy holds only in-frame clones and misses some; the assay was immunoSEQ multiplex PCR. The V and J calls and clone size come from that table; D and trimming were worked out from the DNA. The table lists about 180,000 clones, about 91% of them singletons, with roughly 4.2% in the top ten. Only one count was recorded for this clone.

The source is a woman in her thirties with acute or convalescent COVID-19. This chain links TRBV5-4 with TRBJ1-4; 9 bases map to TRBD1. Sequencing was carried out using peripheral blood. The CDR3 DNA reads TGTGCCAGCAGCTTACAGGGGGCTAGTGAAAAACTGTTTTTT. Encoded protein: CASSLQGASEKLFF.